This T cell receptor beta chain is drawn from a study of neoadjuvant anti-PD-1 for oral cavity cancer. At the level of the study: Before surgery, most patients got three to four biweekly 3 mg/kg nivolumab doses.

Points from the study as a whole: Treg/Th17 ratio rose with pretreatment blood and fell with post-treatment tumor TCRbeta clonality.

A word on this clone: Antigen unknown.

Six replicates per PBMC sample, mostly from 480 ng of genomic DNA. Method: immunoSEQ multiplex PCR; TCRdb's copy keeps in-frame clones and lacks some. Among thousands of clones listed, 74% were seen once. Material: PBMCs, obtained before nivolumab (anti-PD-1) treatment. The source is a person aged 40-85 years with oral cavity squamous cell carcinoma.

The CDR3: CASSTGLGFAGELFF. The CDR3 region has the DNA TGTGCCAGCAGCACGGGACTAGGATTCGCCGGGGAGCTGTTTTTT. The chain has TRBV7-6 and TRBJ2-2, with 8 bases lining up with TRBD2. Germline lookup yields CDR1 SGHVS and CDR2 FNYEAQ. This CDR3 is built from 15 residues. After removal of 5 bases from V and 6 bases from J, the junction contained 8 bases not matched to a gene.